A single sample gave rise to the 4 T cell receptor beta chains below, sequenced in a study of regulatory T cells in long-lasting Graves disease. The time point denotes: newly diagnosed GD, antithyroid drugs for less than 3 months. PBMC RNA served as the TCR library source. CDR3 regions were amplified by Arm-PCR using iRepertoire HTBI primers to build TCR beta libraries. TCRdb reprocessed the multiplex PCR reads via MiXCR and lists one record per CDR3 protein. Altogether about 430,000 distinct CDR3 sequences are present, over 14% being singletons, with the ten largest covering over 7%. These sequences were also reported in another study, on T cells in Graves' hyperthyroidism and ophthalmopathy.

The sample in question was peripheral blood mononuclear cells (PBMCs), obtained at new diagnosis, from a patient treated with antithyroid drugs. These receptors were obtained from a woman aged 35 to 49 with Graves disease.

This clonotype was seen more than once but under ten times. The rearrangement joins TRBV3-1 to TRBJ1-5, with D unresolved. The CDR3 sequence is 13 residues long. The V gene's germline CDR1 is LGHDT and CDR2 YNNKEL (reference sequence). The germline V and J ends were trimmed by 6 bases and 6 bases, with 12 bases remaining between them. CDR3 DNA: TGTGCCAGCAGTCCGGACGATGGTCAGCCCCAGCATTTT. Its translation: CASSPDDGQPQHF.

This clonotype has ten or more counts. V and J are TRBV18 and TRBJ1-1; no reliable D call. With 0 bases removed from V and 7 bases from J, the gap between germline ends came to 9 bases. This CDR3 contains 13 residues. The germline CDR1 and CDR2 sequences are KGHSH and LQKENI. The CDR3 is CASSPPSAGEAFF. Here the CDR3 DNA reads TGTGCCAGCTCACCACCGTCGGCAGGTGAAGCTTTCTTT.

This clonotype appeared many times. The chain combines TRBV6-5 with TRBJ2-5, with TRBD1 as a possible D gene (5 bases). The CDR3 covers 14 residues. Trimming stripped 4 bases from V and 4 bases from J, with 13 bases between. Germline V gene data show CDR1 as MNHEY and CDR2 as SVGAGI. Here the CDR3 DNA reads TGTGCCAGCAGTTTGCAGGGAAGTTCAGAGACCCAGTACTTC. It translates to CASSLQGSSETQYF.

This clonotype was recorded at least ten times. This chain links TRBV7-9 with TRBJ2-3; 7 nucleotides agree with TRBD2. The V gene end was trimmed by 7 bases and the J gene end by 2 bases; junction bases not matched to a gene: 9. The CDR3 runs to 15 residues. CDR1 is SEHNR, CDR2 FQNEAQ, per germline (reference sequence). Written as DNA, the CDR3 is TGTGCCAGCACTCTCAATAGCGGGCTCACAGATACGCAGTATTTT. Protein: CASTLNSGLTDTQYF.